The clone carrying this T cell receptor beta chain was detected many times. Its target is unknown. V lost 5 bases to trimming and J lost 1 base, with 16 bases between them. Germline lookup yields CDR1 SGHNT and CDR2 YENEEA. This CDR3 is built from 16 residues. The data originate from a study of breast tumors, draining lymph nodes, adjacent tissues. The lymph nodes were axillary draining lymph nodes from breast cancer patients. TCRdb itself ran the multiplex PCR reads through MiXCR, one entry per CDR3 protein. The sample contains some 140,000 distinct CDR3 sequences, roughly 20% of which appear only once. General observations from the study: Tumor repertoires ranked between lymph nodes and nontumor tissue in diversity, with V and J gene preferences. The lymph node origin of tumor T cells was framed as consistent with a hypothesis, not demonstrated.

The sequencing input was axillary lymph node tissue. The chain recombines TRBV11-3 with TRBJ2-3; maybe TRBD1 (6 bases). The TCR sequence derives from a female donor with breast cancer. Some clones in this sample may be carry-over from other donors' samples. CDR3: CASSRTGLGGTDTQYF. DNA for the CDR3: TGTGCCAGCAGCCGTACAGGGCTGGGAGGCACAGATACGCAGTATTTT.